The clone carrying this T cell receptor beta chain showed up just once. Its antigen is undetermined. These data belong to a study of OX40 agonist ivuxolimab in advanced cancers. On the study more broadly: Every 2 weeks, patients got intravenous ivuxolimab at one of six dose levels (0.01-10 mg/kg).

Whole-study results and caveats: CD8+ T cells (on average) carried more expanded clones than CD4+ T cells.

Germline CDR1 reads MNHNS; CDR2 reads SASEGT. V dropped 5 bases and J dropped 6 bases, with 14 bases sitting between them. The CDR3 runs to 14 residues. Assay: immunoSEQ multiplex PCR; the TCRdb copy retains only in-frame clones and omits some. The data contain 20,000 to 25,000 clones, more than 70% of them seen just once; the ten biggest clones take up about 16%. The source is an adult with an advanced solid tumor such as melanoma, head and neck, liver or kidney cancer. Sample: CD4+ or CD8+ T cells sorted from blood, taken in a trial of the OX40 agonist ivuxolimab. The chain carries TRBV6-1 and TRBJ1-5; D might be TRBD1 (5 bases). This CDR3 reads CASSRGGKSQPQHF. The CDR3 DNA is TGTGCCAGCAGTCGCGGGGGGAAGAGTCAGCCCCAGCATTTT.